This TCR beta chain derives from a study of cytomegalovirus exposure and HLA in healthy donors. The CDR3 runs to 14 residues. Germline CDR1 reads GTSNPN; CDR2 reads SVGIG (reference sequence). Trimming removed 3 bases from V and 7 bases from J, with 18 bases in between. Primers for the PCR totalled 60 Vbeta and 13 Jbeta. Assay: immunoSEQ multiplex PCR; the TCRdb copy retains only in-frame clones and omits some. The table lists 150,000 to 200,000 clones, about three quarters of them singletons. The V and J genes are TRBV30 and TRBJ2-5; D remains ambiguous. Sequenced input: PBMCs. The TCR was taken from a woman in her thirties or forties in good health and CMV-seronegative. The CDR3 nucleotides read TGTGCCTGGAGCCCCATCAGTGGGTACAGGACCCAGTACTTC. It codes for CAWSPISGYRTQYF.